Included here is one TCR beta chain sequence, with context. There are 14 residues in the CDR3. The V segment lost 6 bases and the J segment 8 bases; nucleotides outside the gene matches: 6. The germline V gene encodes CDR1 KGHSH and CDR2 LQKENI. Sequencing used immunoSEQ multiplex PCR; TCRdb keeps in-frame clones, though not all of them. The sample has 70,000 to 95,000 clones; approximately 79% are singletons. The data were taken from a study of OX40 agonist ivuxolimab in advanced cancers. Overall study: Allowance was made for prior anti-PD-1, anti-PD-L1 or anti-CTLA-4 therapy, and 40% had some.

The TCR originated in an adult with an advanced solid tumor such as melanoma, head and neck, liver or kidney cancer. J is TRBJ1-6 and V is TRBV18, with TRBD1 matching 8 bases. Sequenced material: CD4+ or CD8+ T cells sorted from blood, taken in a trial of the OX40 agonist ivuxolimab. CDR3 protein: CASSPGGGDSPLHF. The CDR3 nucleotides read TGTGCCAGCTCCCCAGGGGGCGGTGATTCACCCCTCCACTTT.